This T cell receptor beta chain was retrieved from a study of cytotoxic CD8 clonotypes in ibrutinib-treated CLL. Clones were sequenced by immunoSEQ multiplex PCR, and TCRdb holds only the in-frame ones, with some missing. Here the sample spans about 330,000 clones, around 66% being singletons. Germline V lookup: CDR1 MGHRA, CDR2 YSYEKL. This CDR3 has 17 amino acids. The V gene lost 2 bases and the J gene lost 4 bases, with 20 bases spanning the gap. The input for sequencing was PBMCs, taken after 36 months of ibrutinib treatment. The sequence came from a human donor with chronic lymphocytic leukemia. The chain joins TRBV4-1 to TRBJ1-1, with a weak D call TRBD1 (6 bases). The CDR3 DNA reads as TGCGCCAGCAGCCAAAGGGCCGGGAGCAGGGGTGCCACTGAAGCTTTCTTT. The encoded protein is CASSQRAGSRGATEAFF.